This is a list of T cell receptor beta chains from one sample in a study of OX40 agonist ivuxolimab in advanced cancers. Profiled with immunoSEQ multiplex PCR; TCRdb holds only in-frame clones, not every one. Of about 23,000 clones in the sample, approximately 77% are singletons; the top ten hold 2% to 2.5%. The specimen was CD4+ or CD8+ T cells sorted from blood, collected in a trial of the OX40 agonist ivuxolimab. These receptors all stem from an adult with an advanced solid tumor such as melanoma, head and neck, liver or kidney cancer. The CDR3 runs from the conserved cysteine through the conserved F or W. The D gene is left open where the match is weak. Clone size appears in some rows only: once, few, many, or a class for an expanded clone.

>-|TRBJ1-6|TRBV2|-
TGTGCCAGCAGTGACGCGGTGACAAATTCACCCCTCCACTTT
CASSDAVTNSPLHF
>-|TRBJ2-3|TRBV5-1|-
TGCGCCAGCAGCTTGCTACACCAAGGATCAGATACGCAGTATTTT
CASSLLHQGSDTQYF
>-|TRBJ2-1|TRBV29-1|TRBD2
TGCAGCGGGGGGGGAGGCGGGCGAGAGCAGTTCTTC
CSGGGGGREQFF
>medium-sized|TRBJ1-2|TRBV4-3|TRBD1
TGCGCCAGCAGCCAATCAGCGACAGGGAAAGACGACTATGGCTACACCTTC
CASSQSATGKDDYGYTF
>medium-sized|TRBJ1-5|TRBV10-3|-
TGTGCCATCAGTGCTGAGGGGAATCAGCCCCAGCATTTT
CAISAEGNQPQHF
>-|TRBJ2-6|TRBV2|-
TGTGCCAGCAGTGAAAATGCCAACGTCCTGACTTTC
CASSENANVLTF
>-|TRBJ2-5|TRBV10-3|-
TGTGCCATCAGTGAGGGAGTGCAGACCCAGTACTTC
CAISEGVQTQYF
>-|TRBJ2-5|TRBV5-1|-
TGCGCCAGCAGCTTGGGTCGACAGCAACAAGAGACCCAGTACTTC
CASSLGRQQQETQYF
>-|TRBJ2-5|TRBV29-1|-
TGCAGCGTTGAAGGGGGGCGGATAGGGACCCAGTACTTC
CSVEGGRIGTQYF
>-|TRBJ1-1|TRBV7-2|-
TGTGCCAGCAGCCCTTACATCAGCACTGAAGCTTTCTTT
CASSPYISTEAFF
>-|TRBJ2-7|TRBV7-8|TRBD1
TGTGCCAGCAGCTTGGGACAGGGACCTTCCTACGAGCAGTACTTC
CASSLGQGPSYEQYF
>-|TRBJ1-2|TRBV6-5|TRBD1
TGTGCCAGCAGTTACTCTAGGACAGGGGGCGGCTATGGCTACACCTTC
CASSYSRTGGGYGYTF
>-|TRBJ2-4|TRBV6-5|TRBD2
TGTGCCAGCAGTTACAGGCGGGAGAGGGACAAAAACATTCAGTACTTC
CASSYRRERDKNIQYF
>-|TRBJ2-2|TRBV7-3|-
TGTGCCAGCAGCTTAACAGGGGTCGGCACCGGGGAGCTGTTTTTT
CASSLTGVGTGELFF
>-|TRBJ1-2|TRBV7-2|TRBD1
TGTGCCAGCAGCTTATATACAGGGGGTAACTATGGCTACACCTTC
CASSLYTGGNYGYTF
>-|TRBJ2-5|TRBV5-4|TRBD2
TGTGCCAGCAGCGAGAGTTGGTTAGCGGGGGAGACCCAGTACTTC
CASSESWLAGETQYF
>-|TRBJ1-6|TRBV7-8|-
TGTGCCAGCAGCTTTGTTGGGAGCTCCTATAATTCACCCCTCCACTTT
CASSFVGSSYNSPLHF
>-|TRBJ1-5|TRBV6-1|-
TGTGCCAGCACAAACGACCAGGGTAATCAGCCCCAGCATTTT
CASTNDQGNQPQHF
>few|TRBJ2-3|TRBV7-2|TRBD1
TGTGCCAGCAGCCTCCTGACAGGGGGCAAGTATTTT
CASSLLTGGKYF
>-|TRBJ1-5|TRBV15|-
TGTGCCACCAGCAGAAAAGTGGGGGGGGCTGGGCAGCCCCAGCATTTT
CATSRKVGGAGQPQHF
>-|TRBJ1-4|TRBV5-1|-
TGCGCCAGCAGCTTGGGGCAGGGTGCGGATGAAAAACTGTTTTTT
CASSLGQGADEKLFF
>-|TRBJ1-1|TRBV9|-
TGTGCCAGCAGCCCCCCGGCCTCGAACACTGAAGCTTTCTTT
CASSPPASNTEAFF
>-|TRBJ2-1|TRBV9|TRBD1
TGTGCCAGCAGCTCGTACAGGGGGTCAGGTTACAATGAGCAGTTCTTC
CASSSYRGSGYNEQFF
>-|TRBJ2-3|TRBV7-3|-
TGTGCCAGCAGCTTTTCCCAGGATACGCAGTATTTT
CASSFSQDTQYF
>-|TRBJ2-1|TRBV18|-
TGTGCCAGCTCACCCCGACACCAGGCTAATGAGCAGTTCTTC
CASSPRHQANEQFF
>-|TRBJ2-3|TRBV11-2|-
TGTGCCAGCAGCCCCTTCGGCACAGATACGCAGTATTTT
CASSPFGTDTQYF
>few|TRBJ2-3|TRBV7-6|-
TGTGCCAGCAGCTCCGTCGGCACAGATACGCAGTATTTT
CASSSVGTDTQYF
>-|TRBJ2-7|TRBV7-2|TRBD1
TGTGCCAGCAGCTTAGGTCAGGGGGCCGGGGAGCAGTACTTC
CASSLGQGAGEQYF
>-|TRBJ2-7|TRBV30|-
TGTGCCTGGGGTAGCGCCCGGGCCTACGAGCAGTACTTC
CAWGSARAYEQYF
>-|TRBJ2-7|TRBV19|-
TGTGCCAGTAGTTTCGTCCGGGGCGAGCAGTACTTC
CASSFVRGEQYF
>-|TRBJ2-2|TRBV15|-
TGTGCCACCAGCAGAGCCCCGGGGAATACCGGGGAGCTGTTTTTT
CATSRAPGNTGELFF
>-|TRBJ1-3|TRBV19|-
TGTGCCAGTAGGGGCGCGAACAGGGTCCGCTCTGGAAACACCATATATTTT
CASRGANRVRSGNTIYF
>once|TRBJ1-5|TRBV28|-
TGTGCCAGCAGCCCCACAGGGAATAGCAATCAGCCCCAGCATTTT
CASSPTGNSNQPQHF
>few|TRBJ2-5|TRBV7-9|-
TGTGCCAGCGTTGGACAAGAGACCCAGTACTTC
CASVGQETQYF
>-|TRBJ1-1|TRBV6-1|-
TGTGCCAGCAGTGAGGGGGCAGGACCGAACACTGAAGCTTTCTTT
CASSEGAGPNTEAFF
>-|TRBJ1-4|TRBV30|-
TGTGCCTGCTCCAGGGCCCCGAATGAAAAACTGTTTTTT
CACSRAPNEKLFF
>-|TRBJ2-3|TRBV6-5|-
TGTGCCAGCAGTTTTAGGTCTAGCCCTAGCACAGATACGCAGTATTTT
CASSFRSSPSTDTQYF
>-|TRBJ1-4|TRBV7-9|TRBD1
TGTGCCAGCAGCTCACCCTACAGGGGGACTAATGAAAAACTGTTTTTT
CASSSPYRGTNEKLFF
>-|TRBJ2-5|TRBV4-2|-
TGTGCCAGCAGCCGGAGAGCTGCAGGATTGGAGCAAGAGACCCAGTACTTC
CASSRRAAGLEQETQYF
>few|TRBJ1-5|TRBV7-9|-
TGTGCCAGCAGCCTCAGTAGCAATCAGCCCCAGCATTTT
CASSLSSNQPQHF
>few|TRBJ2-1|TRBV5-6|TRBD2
TGTGCCAGCAGCTTGACCCTAGCGGGGGAAAATGAGCAGTTCTTC
CASSLTLAGENEQFF
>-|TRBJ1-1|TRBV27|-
TGTGCCAGCAGCCAGTCCAGGGTAGGAGGGACTGAAGCTTTCTTT
CASSQSRVGGTEAFF
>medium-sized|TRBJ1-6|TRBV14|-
TGTGCCAGCAGCCAAGGGGGCAGTGTAGCCCTCCACTTT
CASSQGGSVALHF
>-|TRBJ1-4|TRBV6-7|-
TGTGCCCGACAAGGGGCAAGTGAAAAACTGTTTTTT
CARQGASEKLFF
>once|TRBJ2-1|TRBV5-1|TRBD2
TGCGCCAGCAGCTTGGGCCCTAGCGGGAGTCTGGGGAACAATGAGCAGTTCTTC
CASSLGPSGSLGNNEQFF
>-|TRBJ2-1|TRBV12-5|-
TGTGCTAGTGGTCCCGACGTGTCCGGTGAGCAGTTCTTC
CASGPDVSGEQFF
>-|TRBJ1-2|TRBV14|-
TGTGCCAGCAGCCAGGAGGCTTCGCGAGCCTTCTATGGCTACACCTTC
CASSQEASRAFYGYTF
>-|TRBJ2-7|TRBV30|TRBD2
TGTGCCTGGAGTGTAGGCCTAGCGGGCTACGAGCAGTACTTC
CAWSVGLAGYEQYF
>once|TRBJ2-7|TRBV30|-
TGTGCCTGGAGTGTATGGGGGGCGATCTCCTACGAGCAGTACTTC
CAWSVWGAISYEQYF
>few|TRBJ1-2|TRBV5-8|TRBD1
TGTGCCAGCAGCCGGGACAGGGGCTATGGCTACACCTTC
CASSRDRGYGYTF
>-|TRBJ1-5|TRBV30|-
TGTGCCTGGAACCCTCCGAGGGGCGGCAATCAGCCCCAGCATTTT
CAWNPPRGGNQPQHF
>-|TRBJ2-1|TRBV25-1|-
TGTGCCAGCAGTGTCACAGGAGGCAATGAGCAGTTCTTC
CASSVTGGNEQFF
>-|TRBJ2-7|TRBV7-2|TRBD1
TGTGCCAGCAGTACCGGGACAGGGAACCGCGAGCAGTACTTC
CASSTGTGNREQYF
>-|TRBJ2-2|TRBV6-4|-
TGTGCCAGCAGTGACTTTTCGGGCACCGGGGAGCTGTTTTTT
CASSDFSGTGELFF